The clone carrying this TCR beta chain was counted a few times. Antigen unknown. Only in-frame clones appear in the TCRdb table, and some are missing; sequencing was by immunoSEQ multiplex PCR. The sample includes some 100,000 clones, roughly 96% of them seen just once. CDR3 length: 16 residues. Germline V gives CDR1 SGHNT, CDR2 YYREEE (reference sequence). The germline V and J ends were trimmed by 1 base and 6 bases, with 14 bases remaining between them. These data are taken from a study of siplizumab effects on memory and regulatory T cells. Findings and caveats of the study: On average, roughly 70% of mappable alloreactive CD4+ clones were Treg-derived under siplizumab, against about 25% in controls. Proliferating siplizumab-culture Tregs lacked confirmation of suppressive function. Both greater diversity than memory cells and a major contribution to the alloresponse seemed to characterize naive T cells.

The receptor was derived from a human donor in good health. J is TRBJ1-6 and V is TRBV5-4, with no clear D. Sequenced input: naive CD4+ T cells sorted from blood. As DNA, the CDR3 is TGTGCCAGCAGCTTGCCATCCTCGGTTCCTAATTCACCCCTCCACTTT. Amino acids: CASSLPSSVPNSPLHF.